The 16 T cell receptor beta chains given below trace back to one sample, sequenced in a study of blood T cell repertoires in COVID-19. Profiling relied on immunoSEQ multiplex PCR, and the TCRdb table lists in-frame clones only, not all of them. The table has 99,000 or so clones, roughly 84% seen once; the top ten hold roughly a quarter. What was sequenced was peripheral blood. The source of these receptors is a man aged 55 to 69 with acute or convalescent COVID-19.

The genes are TRBV14 and TRBJ2-5; 8 nucleotides align to TRBD1. The germline CDR1 and CDR2 sequences are SGHDN and FVKESK. This CDR3 has 16 residues. V dropped 1 base and J dropped 1; count of bases not matched to a gene: 5. The DNA of the CDR3 is TGTGCCAGCAGCCAAGTCTGGACAGGGCCCCAAGAGACCCAGTACTTC. This encodes CASSQVWTGPQETQYF.

V gene TRBV19 combines with J gene TRBJ1-5; D is perhaps TRBD1 (5 bases). Trimming cost V 5 bases and J 1 base, with 12 bases left between them. The CDR3 contains 15 residues. CDR1 and CDR2 from the germline V gene are LNHDA and SQIVND (reference sequence). The CDR3 sequence is CASSSRRGSNQPQHF. In DNA form, the CDR3 reads TGTGCCAGTAGTTCTAGGAGGGGCAGCAATCAGCCCCAGCATTTT.

This chain links TRBV19 with TRBJ1-1; 9 bases fit TRBD1. Germline CDR1 is LNHDA and CDR2 is SQIVND (reference sequence). The length of the CDR3 is 12 residues. V was clipped by 7 bases and J by 11 bases; unmatched bases: 8. DNA for the CDR3: TGTGCCAGTAAACAGCGGGACAGGGAGGCTTTCTTT. Amino acid sequence: CASKQRDREAFF.

V usage is TRBV5-4 and J usage is TRBJ2-6; D is ambiguous. Germline V gene sequence: CDR1 SGHNT, CDR2 YYREEE (reference sequence). The V end lost 4 bases, the J end lost 4 bases, and 12 bases lay between the germline ends. There are 15 residues in the CDR3. This CDR3 is CASSPTPAGANVLTF. The CDR3 nucleotides are TGTGCCAGCAGCCCCACCCCCGCGGGGGCCAACGTCCTGACTTTC.

The chain joins TRBV15 to TRBJ2-7, with a tentative D call TRBD2 (6 bases). CDR3 length: 15 amino acids. Per the germline V gene, CDR1 is LNHNV and CDR2 is YYDKDF (reference sequence). Trimming cost V 0 bases and J 7 bases, with 16 bases left between them. The CDR3, as DNA: TGTGCCACCAGCAGAGATGGGTTCCGGCGGGGTGAGCAGTACTTC. The encoded protein is CATSRDGFRRGEQYF. The whole variable domain, remainder taken from reference TRBV15 and TRBJ2-7, is DAMVIQNPRYQVTQFGKPVTLSCSQTLNHNVMYWYQQKSSQAPKLLFHYYDKDFNNEADTPDNFQSRRPNTSFCFLDIRSPGLGDTAMYLCATSRDGFRRGEQYFGPGTRLTVT.

The chain is built from TRBV5-8 and TRBJ2-7; 9 nucleotides line up with TRBD1. Germline lookup yields CDR1 SGHTS and CDR2 YDEGEE. The V gene end was trimmed by 0 bases and the J gene end by 0 bases; junction bases not matched to a gene: 4. This CDR3 is built from 16 residues. Here the CDR3 DNA reads TGTGCCAGCAGCTTGGGAGTGGGACAGGGCTCCTACGAGCAGTACGTC. Translated, it gives CASSLGVGQGSYEQYV.

V usage is TRBV5-1 and J usage is TRBJ1-2; D ambiguous. Trimming removed 0 bases at V and 7 bases at J, with 10 bases between. Germline V gene sequence: CDR1 SGHRS, CDR2 YFSETQ. There are 13 residues in the CDR3. Here the CDR3 DNA reads TGCGCCAGCAGCTTGGGAGAGGCGGTTGGCTACACCTTC. It codes for CASSLGEAVGYTF.

J is TRBJ2-3 and V is TRBV5-4; weak D call: TRBD2 (6 bases). The CDR3 runs 16 residues. Trimming removed 4 bases at V and 2 bases at J, with 17 bases between. Germline CDR1 reads SGHNT; CDR2 reads YYREEE (reference sequence). CDR3 protein: CASSLPGLETTDTQYF. As DNA, the CDR3 is TGTGCCAGCAGCCTCCCGGGACTCGAGACCACAGATACGCAGTATTTT.

The chain employs TRBV6-5 and TRBJ1-3; possibly TRBD1 for D (5 bases). The V gene's germline CDR1 is MNHEY and CDR2 SVGAGI. The CDR3 runs 12 residues. Trimming stripped 7 bases from V and 1 base from J, with 5 bases between. CDR3 nucleotides: TGTGCCAGCACAGGGTCTGGAAACACCATATATTTT. Its protein product is CASTGSGNTIYF.

CDR3 bases: TGTGCCAGCAGCTTAACCAGGGGGCGAACTGAAGCTTTCTTT. It translates to CASSLTRGRTEAFF. This rearrangement joins TRBV5-4 to TRBJ1-1; 8 positions agree with TRBD1. This CDR3 spans 14 amino acids. Per the germline V gene, CDR1 is SGHNT and CDR2 is YYREEE (reference sequence). V was pared by 2 bases and J by 5 bases, with 5 bases of the junction left unmatched.

Here the CDR3 reads CASSVGGGRTNYGYTF. In DNA, the CDR3 is TGTGCCAGCAGCGTAGGAGGAGGGAGGACTAACTATGGCTACACCTTC. The rearrangement uses TRBV9 and TRBJ1-2, with no clear D. The CDR3 sequence is 16 residues long. The V and J ends lost 0 bases and 0 bases respectively, with 12 bases between them. Germline CDR1 SGDLS, CDR2 YYNGEE.

V and J are TRBV27 and TRBJ1-5; D uncertain. Per germline, CDR1 MNHEY and CDR2 SMNVEV (reference sequence). V lost 3 bases, J lost 2 bases, and 5 bases lay in between. CDR3 length: 13 amino acids. The CDR3 DNA reads TGTGCCAGCAGTTTCGGGGGCAATCAGCCCCAGCATTTT. This codes for CASSFGGNQPQHF.

The chain links TRBV11-3 to TRBJ2-2; the D gene is possibly TRBD2 (5 bases). The CDR3 runs to 16 residues. Germline V gene data show CDR1 as SGHNT and CDR2 as YENEEA. Trimming removed 0 bases at V and 3 bases at J, with 11 bases between. The CDR3 coding sequence is TGTGCCAGCAGCTTAGACACAGTGGAGGACACCGGGGAGCTGTTTTTT. Its protein product is CASSLDTVEDTGELFF.

The chain carries TRBV20-1 and TRBJ1-1; D gene ambiguous. Germline CDR1 DFQATT, CDR2 SNEGSKA (reference sequence). CDR3 length equals 11 residues. V was clipped by 5 bases and J by 9 bases, with 13 bases between them. CDR3 amino acids: CSALREVQAFF. CDR3 DNA sequence: TGCAGTGCTCTTCGGGAGGTACAAGCTTTCTTT.

This chain links TRBV9 with TRBJ2-3; 7 bases fit TRBD2. This CDR3 comprises 15 residues. Unmatched junction bases numbered 9, after V lost 4 bases and J lost 4 bases. Germline CDR1 is SGDLS and CDR2 is YYNGEE. The CDR3: CASSPLPSGADTQYF. DNA of the CDR3: TGTGCCAGCAGCCCACTCCCTAGCGGTGCAGATACGCAGTATTTT.

This sequence joins TRBV5-1 and TRBJ2-3, with 11 bases lining up with TRBD2. The CDR3 covers 16 residues. Germline V gene data show CDR1 as SGHRS and CDR2 as YFSETQ. V dropped 6 bases and J dropped 1; count of bases not matched to a gene: 7. The CDR3 DNA follows: TGCGCCAGCAAGTTGAGACTAGCGGGGCGCACAGATACGCAGTATTTT. Its protein product is CASKLRLAGRTDTQYF.